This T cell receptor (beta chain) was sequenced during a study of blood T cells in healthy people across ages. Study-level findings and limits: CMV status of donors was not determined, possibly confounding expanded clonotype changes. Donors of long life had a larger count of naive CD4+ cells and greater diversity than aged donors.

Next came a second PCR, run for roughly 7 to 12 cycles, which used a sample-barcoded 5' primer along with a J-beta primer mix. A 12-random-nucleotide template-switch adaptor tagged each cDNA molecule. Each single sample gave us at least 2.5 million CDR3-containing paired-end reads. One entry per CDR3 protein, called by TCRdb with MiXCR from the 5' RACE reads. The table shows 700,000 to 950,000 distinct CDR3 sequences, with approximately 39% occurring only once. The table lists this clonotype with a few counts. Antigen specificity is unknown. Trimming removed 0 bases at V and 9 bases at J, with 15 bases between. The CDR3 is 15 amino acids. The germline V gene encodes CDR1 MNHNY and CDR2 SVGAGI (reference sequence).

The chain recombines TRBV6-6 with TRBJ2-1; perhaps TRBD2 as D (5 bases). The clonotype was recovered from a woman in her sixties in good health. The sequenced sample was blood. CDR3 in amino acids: CASSYSPGSGFEQFF. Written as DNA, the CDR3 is TGTGCCAGCAGTTACTCGCCGGGGTCCGGCTTTGAGCAGTTCTTC.